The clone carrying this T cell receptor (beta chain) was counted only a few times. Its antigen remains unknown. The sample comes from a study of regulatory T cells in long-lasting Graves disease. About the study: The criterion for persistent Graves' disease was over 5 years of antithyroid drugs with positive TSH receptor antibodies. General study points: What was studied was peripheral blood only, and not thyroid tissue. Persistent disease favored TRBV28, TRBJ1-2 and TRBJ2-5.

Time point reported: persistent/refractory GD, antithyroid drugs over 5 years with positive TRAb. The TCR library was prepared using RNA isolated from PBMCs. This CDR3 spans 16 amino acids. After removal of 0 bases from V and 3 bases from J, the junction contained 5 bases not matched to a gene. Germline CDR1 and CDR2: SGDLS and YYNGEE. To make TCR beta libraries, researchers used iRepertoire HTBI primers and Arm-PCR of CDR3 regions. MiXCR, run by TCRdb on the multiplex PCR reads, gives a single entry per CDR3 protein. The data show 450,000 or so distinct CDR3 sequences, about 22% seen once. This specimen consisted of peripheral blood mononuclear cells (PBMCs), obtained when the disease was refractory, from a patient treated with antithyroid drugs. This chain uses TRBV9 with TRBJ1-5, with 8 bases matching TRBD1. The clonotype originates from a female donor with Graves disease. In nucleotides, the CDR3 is TGTGCCAGCAGCGTAGGGTGGGACAGGATCAATCAGCCCCAGCATTTT. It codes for CASSVGWDRINQPQHF.